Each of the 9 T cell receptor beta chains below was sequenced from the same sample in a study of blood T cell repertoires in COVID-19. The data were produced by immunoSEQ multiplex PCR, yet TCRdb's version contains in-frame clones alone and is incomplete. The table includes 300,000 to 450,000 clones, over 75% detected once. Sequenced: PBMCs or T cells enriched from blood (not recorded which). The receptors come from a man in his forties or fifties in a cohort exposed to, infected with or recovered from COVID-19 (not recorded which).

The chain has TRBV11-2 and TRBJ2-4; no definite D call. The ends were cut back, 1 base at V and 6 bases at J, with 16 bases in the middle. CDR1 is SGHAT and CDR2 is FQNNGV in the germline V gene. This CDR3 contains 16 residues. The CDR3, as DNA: TGTGCCAGCAGCTTAGTCAGGTTTACCCACGGAAACATTCAGTACTTC. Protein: CASSLVRFTHGNIQYF.

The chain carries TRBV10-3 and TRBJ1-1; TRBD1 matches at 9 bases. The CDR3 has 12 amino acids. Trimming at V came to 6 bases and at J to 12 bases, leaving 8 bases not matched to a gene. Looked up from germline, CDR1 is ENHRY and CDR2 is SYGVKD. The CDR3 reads CAIRPGQGGTFF. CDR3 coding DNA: TGTGCCATCAGACCGGGACAGGGAGGGACTTTCTTT.

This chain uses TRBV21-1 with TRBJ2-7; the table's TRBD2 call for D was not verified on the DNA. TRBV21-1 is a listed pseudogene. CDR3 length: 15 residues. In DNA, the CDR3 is TGTGCCAGCAGCAAAAGAGGGCAGGAGACCTACGAGCAGTACTTC. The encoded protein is CASSKRGQETYEQYF.

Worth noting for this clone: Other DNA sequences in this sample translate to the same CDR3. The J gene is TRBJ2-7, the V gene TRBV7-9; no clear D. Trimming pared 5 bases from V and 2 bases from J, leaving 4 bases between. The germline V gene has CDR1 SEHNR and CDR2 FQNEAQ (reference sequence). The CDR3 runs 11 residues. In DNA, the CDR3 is TGTGCCAGCAGCCTTACCTACGAGCAGTACTTC. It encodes CASSLTYEQYF.

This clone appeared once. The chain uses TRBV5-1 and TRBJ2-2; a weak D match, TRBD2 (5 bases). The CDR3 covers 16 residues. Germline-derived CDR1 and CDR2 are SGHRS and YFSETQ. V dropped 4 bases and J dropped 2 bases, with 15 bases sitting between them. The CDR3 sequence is CASSLLSVVNTGELFF. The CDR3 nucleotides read TGCGCCAGCAGCCTCCTTAGCGTAGTTAACACCGGGGAGCTGTTTTTT.

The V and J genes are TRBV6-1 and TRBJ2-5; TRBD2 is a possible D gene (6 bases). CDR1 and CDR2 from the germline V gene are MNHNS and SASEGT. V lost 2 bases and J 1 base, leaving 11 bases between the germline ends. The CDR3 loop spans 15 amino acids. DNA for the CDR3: TGTGCCAGCAGTGAACCGGGAGACGTCCAAGAGACCCAGTACTTC. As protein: CASSEPGDVQETQYF.

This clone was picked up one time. The CDR3 protein is CASSLGIAGGPGGELFF. In DNA, the CDR3 is TGCGCCAGCAGCTTGGGGATAGCGGGAGGGCCCGGCGGGGAGCTGTTTTTT. This chain connects TRBV5-1 to TRBJ2-2; TRBD2 matches 11 bases. CDR3 length: 17 residues. The germline V gene has CDR1 SGHRS and CDR2 YFSETQ. After removal of 0 bases from V and 7 bases from J, the junction contained 8 bases not matched to a gene. Based on the CDR3 plus reference TRBV5-1 and TRBJ2-2, the full variable domain is KAGVTQTPRYLIKTRGQQVTLSCSPISGHRSVSWYQQTPGQGLQFLFEYFSETQRNKGNFPGRFSGRQFSNSRSEMNVSTLELGDSALYLCASSLGIAGGPGGELFFGEGSRLTVL.

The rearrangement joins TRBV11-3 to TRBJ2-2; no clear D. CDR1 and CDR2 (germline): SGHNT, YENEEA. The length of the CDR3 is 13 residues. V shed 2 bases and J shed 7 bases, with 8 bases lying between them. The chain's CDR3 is CASSLSGIGELFF. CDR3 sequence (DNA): TGTGCCAGCAGCTTATCAGGCATCGGGGAGCTGTTTTTT.

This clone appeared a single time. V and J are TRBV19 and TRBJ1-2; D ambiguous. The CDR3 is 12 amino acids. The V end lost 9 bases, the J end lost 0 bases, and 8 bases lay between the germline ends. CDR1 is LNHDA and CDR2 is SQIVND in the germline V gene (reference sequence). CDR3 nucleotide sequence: TGTGCCAGCCACCAGGCTAACTATGGCTACACCTTC. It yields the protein CASHQANYGYTF. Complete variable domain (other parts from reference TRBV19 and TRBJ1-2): DGGITQSPKYLFRKEGQNVTLSCEQNLNHDAMYWYRQDPGQGLRLIYYSQIVNDFQKGDIAEGYSVSREKKESFPLTVTSAQKNPTAFYLCASHQANYGYTFGSGTRLTVV.